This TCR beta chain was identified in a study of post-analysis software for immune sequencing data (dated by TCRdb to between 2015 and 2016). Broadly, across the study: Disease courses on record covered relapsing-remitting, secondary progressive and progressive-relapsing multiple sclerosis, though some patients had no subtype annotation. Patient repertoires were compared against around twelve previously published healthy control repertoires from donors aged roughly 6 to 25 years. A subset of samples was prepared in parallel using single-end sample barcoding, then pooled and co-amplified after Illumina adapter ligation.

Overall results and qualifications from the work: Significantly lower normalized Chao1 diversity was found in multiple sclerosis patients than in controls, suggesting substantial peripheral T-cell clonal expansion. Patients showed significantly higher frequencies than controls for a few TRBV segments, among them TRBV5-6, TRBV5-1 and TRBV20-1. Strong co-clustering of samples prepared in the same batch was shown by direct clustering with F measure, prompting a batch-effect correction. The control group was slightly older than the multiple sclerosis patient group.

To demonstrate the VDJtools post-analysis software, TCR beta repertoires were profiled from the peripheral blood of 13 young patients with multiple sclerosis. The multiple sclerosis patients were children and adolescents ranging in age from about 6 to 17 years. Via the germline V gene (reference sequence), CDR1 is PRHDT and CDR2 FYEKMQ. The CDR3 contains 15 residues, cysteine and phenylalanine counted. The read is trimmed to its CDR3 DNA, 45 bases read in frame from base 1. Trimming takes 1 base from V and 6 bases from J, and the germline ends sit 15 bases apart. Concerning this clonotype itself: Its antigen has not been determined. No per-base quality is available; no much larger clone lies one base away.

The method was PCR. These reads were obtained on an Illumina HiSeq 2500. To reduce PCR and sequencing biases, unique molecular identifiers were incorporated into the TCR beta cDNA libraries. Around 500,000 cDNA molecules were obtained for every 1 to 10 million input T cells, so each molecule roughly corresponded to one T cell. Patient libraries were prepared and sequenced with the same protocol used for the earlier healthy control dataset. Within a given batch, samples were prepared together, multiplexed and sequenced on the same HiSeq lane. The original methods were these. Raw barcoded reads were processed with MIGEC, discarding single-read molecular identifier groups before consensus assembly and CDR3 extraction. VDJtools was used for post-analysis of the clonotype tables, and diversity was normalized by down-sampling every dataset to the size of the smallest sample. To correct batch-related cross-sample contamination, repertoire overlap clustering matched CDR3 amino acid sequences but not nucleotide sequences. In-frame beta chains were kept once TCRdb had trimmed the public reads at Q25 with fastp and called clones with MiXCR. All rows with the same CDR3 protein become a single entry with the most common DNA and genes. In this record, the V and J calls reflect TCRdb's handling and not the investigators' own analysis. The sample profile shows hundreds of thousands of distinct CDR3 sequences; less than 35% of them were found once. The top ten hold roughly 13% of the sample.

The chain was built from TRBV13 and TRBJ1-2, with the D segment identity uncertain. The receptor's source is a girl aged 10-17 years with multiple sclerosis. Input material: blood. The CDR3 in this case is CASSLEVALKDGYTF. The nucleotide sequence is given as TGTGCCAGCAGCTTAGAGGTAGCCCTGAAAGATGGCTACACCTTC.